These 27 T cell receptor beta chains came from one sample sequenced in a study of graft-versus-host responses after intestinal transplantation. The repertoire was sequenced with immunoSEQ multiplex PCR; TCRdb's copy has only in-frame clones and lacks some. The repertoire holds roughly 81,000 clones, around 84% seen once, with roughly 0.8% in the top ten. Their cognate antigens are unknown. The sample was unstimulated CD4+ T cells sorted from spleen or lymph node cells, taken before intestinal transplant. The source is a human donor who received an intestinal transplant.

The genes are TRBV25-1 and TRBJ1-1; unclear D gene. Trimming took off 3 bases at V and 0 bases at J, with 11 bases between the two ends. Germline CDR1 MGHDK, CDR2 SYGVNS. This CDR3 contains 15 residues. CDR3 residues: CASSDPPSVNTEAFF. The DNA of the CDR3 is TGTGCCAGCAGTGACCCCCCCTCGGTGAACACTGAAGCTTTCTTT.

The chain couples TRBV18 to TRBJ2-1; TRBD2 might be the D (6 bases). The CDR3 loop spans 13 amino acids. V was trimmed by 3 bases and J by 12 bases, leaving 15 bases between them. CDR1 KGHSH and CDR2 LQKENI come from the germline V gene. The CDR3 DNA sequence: TGTGCCAGCTCACCCACTCACCGGGACTCGCAGTTCTTC. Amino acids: CASSPTHRDSQFF.

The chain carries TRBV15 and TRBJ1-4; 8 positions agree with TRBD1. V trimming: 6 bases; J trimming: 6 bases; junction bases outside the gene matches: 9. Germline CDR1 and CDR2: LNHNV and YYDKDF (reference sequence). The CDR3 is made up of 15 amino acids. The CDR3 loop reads CATRGSTGVDEKLFF. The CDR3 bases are TGTGCCACCAGGGGTTCGACAGGGGTGGATGAAAAACTGTTTTTT.

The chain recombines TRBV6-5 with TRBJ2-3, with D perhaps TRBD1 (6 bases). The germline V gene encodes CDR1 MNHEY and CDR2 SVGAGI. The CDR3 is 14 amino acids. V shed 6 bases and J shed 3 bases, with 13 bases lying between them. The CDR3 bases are TGTGCCAGCAGAAGGGACACCCTGACAGATACGCAGTATTTT. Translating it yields CASRRDTLTDTQYF.

For the CDR3, the DNA is TGTGCCAGCAGCTACACTACAGGGGGTGACTATGGCTACACCTTC. Protein: CASSYTTGGDYGYTF. The rearrangement joins TRBV2 to TRBJ1-2, with TRBD1 matching 8 bases. This CDR3 region has 15 residues. Trimming took 6 bases from V and 3 from J; bases not matched to a gene: 9. CDR1 and CDR2 from the germline V gene are SNHLY and FYNNEI.

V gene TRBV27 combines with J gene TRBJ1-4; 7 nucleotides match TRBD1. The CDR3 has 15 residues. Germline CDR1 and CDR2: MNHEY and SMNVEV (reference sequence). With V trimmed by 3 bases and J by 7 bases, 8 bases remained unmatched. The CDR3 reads CASSLGGTAGEKLFF. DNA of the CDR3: TGTGCCAGCAGTTTGGGCGGGACAGCCGGTGAAAAACTGTTTTTT. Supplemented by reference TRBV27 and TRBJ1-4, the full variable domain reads EAQVTQNPRYLITVTGKKLTVTCSQNMNHEYMSWYRQDPGLGLRQIYYSMNVEVTDKGDVPEGYKVSRKEKRNFPLILESPSPNQTSLYFCASSLGGTAGEKLFFGSGTQLSVL.

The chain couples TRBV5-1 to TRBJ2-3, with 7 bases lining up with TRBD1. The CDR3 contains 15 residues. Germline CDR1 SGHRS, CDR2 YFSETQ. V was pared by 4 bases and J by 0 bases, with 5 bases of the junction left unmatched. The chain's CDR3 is CASSPQGQSTDTQYF. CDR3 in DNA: TGCGCCAGCAGCCCACAGGGGCAAAGCACAGATACGCAGTATTTT. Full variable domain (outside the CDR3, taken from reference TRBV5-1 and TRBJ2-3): KAGVTQTPRYLIKTRGQQVTLSCSPISGHRSVSWYQQTPGQGLQFLFEYFSETQRNKGNFPGRFSGRQFSNSRSEMNVSTLELGDSALYLCASSPQGQSTDTQYFGPGTRLTVL.

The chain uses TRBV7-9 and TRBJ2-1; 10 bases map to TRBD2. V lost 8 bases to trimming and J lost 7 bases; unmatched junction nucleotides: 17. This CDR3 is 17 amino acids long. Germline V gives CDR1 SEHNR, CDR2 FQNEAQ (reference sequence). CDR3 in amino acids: CASRGVSSGRRGNEQFF. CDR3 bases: TGTGCCAGCCGAGGGGTGTCTAGCGGGAGACGTGGGAATGAGCAGTTCTTC.

The CDR3 is CSVRTGRYGYTF. Here the CDR3 DNA reads TGCAGCGTTAGGACAGGGCGGTATGGCTACACCTTC. The V and J genes are TRBV29-1 and TRBJ1-2; 8 nucleotides align to TRBD1. V lost 5 bases to trimming and J lost 5 bases; unmatched junction nucleotides: 4. Germline V gives CDR1 SQVTM, CDR2 ANQGSEA. The length of the CDR3 is 12 residues.

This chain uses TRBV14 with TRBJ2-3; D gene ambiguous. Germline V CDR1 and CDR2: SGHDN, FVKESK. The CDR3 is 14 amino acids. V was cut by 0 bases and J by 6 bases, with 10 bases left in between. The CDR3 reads CASSQESPRDTQYF. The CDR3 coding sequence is TGTGCCAGCAGCCAAGAATCCCCCCGGGATACGCAGTATTTT.

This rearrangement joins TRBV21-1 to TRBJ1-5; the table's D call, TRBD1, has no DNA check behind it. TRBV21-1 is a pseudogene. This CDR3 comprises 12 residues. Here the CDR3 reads CARGQFCPPQHF. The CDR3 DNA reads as TGTGCCAGGGGACAGTTTTGTCCGCCCCAGCATTTT.

CDR3 residues: CASSSPSRDRGPTNEKLFF. Written as DNA, the CDR3 is TGTGCCAGCAGCTCGCCGAGTCGGGACAGGGGGCCTACTAATGAAAAACTGTTTTTT. The chain carries TRBV7-9 and TRBJ1-4, with TRBD1 matching 12 bases. The CDR3 contains 19 residues. CDR1 is SEHNR and CDR2 is FQNEAQ in the germline V gene (reference sequence). V lost 4 bases, J lost 2 bases, and 11 bases stayed unmatched.

The DNA of the CDR3 is TGTGCCAGCAGTTTAGGGGGGGCGCTCTACGAGCAGTACTTC. Translation: CASSLGGALYEQYF. The chain combines TRBV28 with TRBJ2-7; the D gene is possibly TRBD2 (7 bases). V was pared by 2 bases and J by 3 bases, with 11 bases between. The CDR3 is 14 amino acids. Germline CDR1 reads MDHEN; CDR2 reads SYDVKM.

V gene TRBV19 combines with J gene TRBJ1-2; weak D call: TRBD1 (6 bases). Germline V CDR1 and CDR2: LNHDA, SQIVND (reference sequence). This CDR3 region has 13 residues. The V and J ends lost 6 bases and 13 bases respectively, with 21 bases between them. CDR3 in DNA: TGTGCCAGTAGAGGGCGGACAGCCCTCTGGAGCACCTTC. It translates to CASRGRTALWSTF. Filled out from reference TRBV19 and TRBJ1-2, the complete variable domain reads DGGITQSPKYLFRKEGQNVTLSCEQNLNHDAMYWYRQDPGQGLRLIYYSQIVNDFQKGDIAEGYSVSREKKESFPLTVTSAQKNPTAFYLCASRGRTALWSTFGSGTRLTVV.

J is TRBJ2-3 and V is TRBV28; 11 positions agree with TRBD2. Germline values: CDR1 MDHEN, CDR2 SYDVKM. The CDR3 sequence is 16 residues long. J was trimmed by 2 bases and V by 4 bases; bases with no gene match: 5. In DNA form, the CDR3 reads TGTGCCAGCAGTTCCATAGCGGGAGGGGACACAGATACGCAGTATTTT. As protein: CASSSIAGGDTDTQYF.

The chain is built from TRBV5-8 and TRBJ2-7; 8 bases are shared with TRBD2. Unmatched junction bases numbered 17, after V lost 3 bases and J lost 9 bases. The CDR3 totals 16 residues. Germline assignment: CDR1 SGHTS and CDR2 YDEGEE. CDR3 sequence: CASSSGFALGRAGQYF. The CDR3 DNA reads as TGTGCCAGCAGCTCGGGTTTTGCGCTCGGGAGGGCCGGGCAGTACTTC.

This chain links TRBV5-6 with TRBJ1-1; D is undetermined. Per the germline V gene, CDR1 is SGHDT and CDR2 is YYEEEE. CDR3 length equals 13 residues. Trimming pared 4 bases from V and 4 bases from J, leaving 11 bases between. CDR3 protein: CASSRREITEAFF. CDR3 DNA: TGTGCCAGCAGCAGGAGGGAAATCACTGAAGCTTTCTTT.

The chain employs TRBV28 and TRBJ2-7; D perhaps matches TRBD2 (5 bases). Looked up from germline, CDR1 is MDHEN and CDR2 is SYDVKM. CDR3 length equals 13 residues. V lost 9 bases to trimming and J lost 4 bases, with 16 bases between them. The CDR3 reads CASKREHLYEQYF. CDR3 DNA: TGTGCCAGTAAGAGGGAGCATCTTTACGAGCAGTACTTC.

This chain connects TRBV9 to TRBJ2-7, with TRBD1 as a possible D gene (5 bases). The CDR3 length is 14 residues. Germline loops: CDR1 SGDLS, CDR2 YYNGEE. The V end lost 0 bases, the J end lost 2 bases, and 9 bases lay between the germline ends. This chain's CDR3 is CASSVEGAPYEQYF. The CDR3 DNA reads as TGTGCCAGCAGCGTAGAAGGGGCGCCCTACGAGCAGTACTTC.

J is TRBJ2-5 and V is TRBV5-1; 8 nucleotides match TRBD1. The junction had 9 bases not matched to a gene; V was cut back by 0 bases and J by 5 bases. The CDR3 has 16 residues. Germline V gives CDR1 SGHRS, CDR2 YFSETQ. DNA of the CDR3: TGCGCCAGCAGCTTGGTCGGGAGAACAGGGGGGGAGACCCAGTACTTC. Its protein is CASSLVGRTGGETQYF.

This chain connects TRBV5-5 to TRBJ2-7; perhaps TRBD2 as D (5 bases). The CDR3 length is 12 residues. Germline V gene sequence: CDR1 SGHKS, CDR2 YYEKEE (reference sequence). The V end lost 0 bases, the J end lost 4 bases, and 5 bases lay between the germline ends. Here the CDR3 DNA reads TGTGCCAGCAGCTTGGGAGGGTACGAGCAGTACTTC. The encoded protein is CASSLGGYEQYF.

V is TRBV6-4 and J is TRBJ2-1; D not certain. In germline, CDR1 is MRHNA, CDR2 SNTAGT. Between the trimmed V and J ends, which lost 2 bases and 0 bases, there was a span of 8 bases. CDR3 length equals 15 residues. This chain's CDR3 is CASSDETSSYNEQFF. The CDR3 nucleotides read TGTGCCAGCAGTGACGAAACCAGCTCCTACAATGAGCAGTTCTTC.

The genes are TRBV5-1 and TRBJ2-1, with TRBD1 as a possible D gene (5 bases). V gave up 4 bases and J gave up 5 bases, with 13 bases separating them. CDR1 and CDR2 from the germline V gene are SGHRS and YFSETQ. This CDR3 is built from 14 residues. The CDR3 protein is CASSPGFGDNEQFF. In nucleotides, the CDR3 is TGCGCCAGCAGCCCAGGGTTCGGAGACAATGAGCAGTTCTTC.

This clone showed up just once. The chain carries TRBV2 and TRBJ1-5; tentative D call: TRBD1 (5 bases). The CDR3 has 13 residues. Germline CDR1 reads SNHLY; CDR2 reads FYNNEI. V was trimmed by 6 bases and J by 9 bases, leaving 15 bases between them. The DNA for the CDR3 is TGTGCCAGCAGCGCTGACAGTAATGCGCCCCAGCATTTT. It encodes CASSADSNAPQHF.

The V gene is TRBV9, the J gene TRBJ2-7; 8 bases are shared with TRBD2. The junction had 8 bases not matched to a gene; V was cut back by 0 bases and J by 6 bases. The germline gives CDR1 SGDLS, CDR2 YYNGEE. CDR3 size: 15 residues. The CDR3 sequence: CASSVDGTSDREQYF. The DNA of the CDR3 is TGTGCCAGCAGCGTAGACGGGACTAGTGATCGCGAGCAGTACTTC.

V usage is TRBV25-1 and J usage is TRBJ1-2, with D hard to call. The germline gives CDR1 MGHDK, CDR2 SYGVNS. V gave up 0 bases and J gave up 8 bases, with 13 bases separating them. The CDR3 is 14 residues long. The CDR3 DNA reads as TGTGCCAGCAGTGAATACGGCCTTGAGGTGGGCTACACCTTC. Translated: CASSEYGLEVGYTF.

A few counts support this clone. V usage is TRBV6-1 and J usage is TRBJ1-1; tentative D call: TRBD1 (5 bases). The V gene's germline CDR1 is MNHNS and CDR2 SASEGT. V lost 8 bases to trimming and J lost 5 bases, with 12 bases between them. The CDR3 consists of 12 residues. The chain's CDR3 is CASGDGGTEAFF. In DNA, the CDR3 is TGTGCCAGCGGGGACGGGGGGACTGAAGCTTTCTTT.